This TCR beta chain was captured by sequencing in a study of regulatory T cells in long-lasting Graves disease. In building TCR beta libraries, iRepertoire HTBI primers were used together with Arm-PCR of CDR3 regions. One entry per CDR3 protein results from TCRdb running MiXCR on the multiplex PCR reads. Counted here are about 470,000 distinct CDR3 sequences, around 14% occurring once; the ten biggest clones make up approximately 16%. Stated time point: newly diagnosed GD, antithyroid drugs for less than 3 months. PBMC-derived RNA was used for the TCR library. The CDR3 consists of 12 residues. V was pared by 4 bases and J by 0 bases, with 4 bases between. CDR1 is SQVTM and CDR2 is ANQGSEA in the germline V gene. This clonotype was seen repeatedly, ten times or more. This sample also appeared in a second study, on T cells in Graves' hyperthyroidism and ophthalmopathy.

The clonotype originates from a woman in her 30s with Graves disease. The source was peripheral blood mononuclear cells (PBMCs), collected at new diagnosis, from a patient treated with antithyroid drugs. The chain carries TRBV29-1 and TRBJ2-4; D call uncertain. The CDR3 is CSVGLAKNIQYF. In nucleotides, the CDR3 is TGCAGCGTTGGCTTAGCCAAAAACATTCAGTACTTC. The full variable domain, rest sourced from reference TRBV29-1 and TRBJ2-4, is SAVISQKPSRDICQRGTSLTIQCQVDSQVTMMFWYRQQPGQSLTLIATANQGSEATYESGFVIDKFPISRPNLTFSTLTVSNMSPEDSSIYLCSVGLAKNIQYFGAGTRLSVL.